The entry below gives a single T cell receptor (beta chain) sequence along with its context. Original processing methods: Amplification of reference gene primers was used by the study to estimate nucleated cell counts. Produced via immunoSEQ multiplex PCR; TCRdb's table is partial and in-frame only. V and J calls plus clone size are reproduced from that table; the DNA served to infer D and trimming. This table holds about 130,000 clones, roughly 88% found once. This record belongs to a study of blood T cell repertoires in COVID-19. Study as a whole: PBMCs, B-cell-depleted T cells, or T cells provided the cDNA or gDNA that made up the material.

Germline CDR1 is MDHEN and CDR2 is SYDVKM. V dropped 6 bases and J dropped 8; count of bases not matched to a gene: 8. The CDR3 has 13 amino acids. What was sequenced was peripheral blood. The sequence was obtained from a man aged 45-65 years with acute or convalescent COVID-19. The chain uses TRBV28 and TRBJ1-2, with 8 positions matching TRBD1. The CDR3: CASSNRGGYGYTF. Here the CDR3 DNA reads TGTGCCAGCAGCAACAGGGGGGGGTACGGCTACACCTTC.